Below, 25 T cell receptor beta chains from the same sample are listed, as sequenced in a study of spatial heterogeneity in lung cancer. Time point here: sample taken at primary tumor resection. A single record per CDR3 protein comes from TCRdb applying MiXCR to the 5' RACE reads. Here the sample spans roughly 40,000 distinct CDR3 sequences, approximately 6.3% being singletons. Sequences were derived from PBMCs, sampled at surgery. The origin of the receptors is a female donor with early-stage non-small cell lung cancer.

This clonotype was seen many times. The chain uses TRBV20-1 and TRBJ2-7, with D perhaps assigned TRBD1 or TRBD2 (5 bases each). CDR3 length: 13 amino acids. Germline CDR1 and CDR2: DFQATT and SNEGSKA (reference sequence). In nucleotides, the CDR3 is TGCAGCGCGCCTCGAGAGGGGACCTACGAGCAGTACTTC. Translating it yields CSAPREGTYEQYF.

This clonotype has just a few counts. The chain couples TRBV5-4 to TRBJ1-1; D remains unclear. Looked up from germline, CDR1 is SGHNT and CDR2 is YYREEE (reference sequence). V was trimmed by 0 bases and J by 1 base, leaving 4 bases between them. The CDR3 is made up of 13 amino acids. The CDR3 loop is CASSLARNTEAFF. In nucleotides, the CDR3 is TGTGCCAGCAGCTTGGCGAGGAACACTGAAGCTTTCTTT.

This clonotype was seen more than once but under ten times. The J gene is TRBJ2-5, the V gene TRBV6-2 or TRBV6-3; D possibly corresponds to TRBD1 (6 bases). The CDR3 totals 16 residues. Germline V gene data show CDR1 as MNHEY and CDR2 as SVGEGT. V lost 0 bases to trimming and J lost 3 bases, with 14 bases between them. Here the CDR3 reads CASSYSVQGREETQYF. In DNA form, the CDR3 reads TGTGCCAGCAGTTACTCGGTCCAGGGGAGAGAAGAGACCCAGTACTTC.

There are many counts of this clonotype. The CDR3 sequence: CASSLYAGQGYTF. The CDR3 DNA follows: TGTGCCAGCAGTTTATACGCCGGTCAGGGCTACACCTTC. This rearrangement joins TRBV28 to TRBJ1-2, with unresolved D. The CDR3 extends over 13 amino acids. The ends were cut back, 1 base at V and 8 bases at J, with 11 bases in the middle. Per germline, CDR1 MDHEN and CDR2 SYDVKM.

This clonotype was counted at least ten times. The DNA for the CDR3 is TGCAGCATACGCCGGGACAAGAACACTGAAGCTTTCTTT. This gives the protein CSIRRDKNTEAFF. This chain uses TRBV29-1 with TRBJ1-1; D perhaps matches TRBD1 (6 bases). The CDR3 loop spans 13 amino acids. V was cut by 8 bases and J by 1 base, with 14 bases left in between. CDR1 and CDR2 (germline): SQVTM, ANQGSEA. Filled out from reference TRBV29-1 and TRBJ1-1, the complete variable domain reads SAVISQKPSRDICQRGTSLTIQCQVDSQVTMMFWYRQQPGQSLTLIATANQGSEATYESGFVIDKFPISRPNLTFSTLTVSNMSPEDSSIYLCSIRRDKNTEAFFGQGTRLTVV.

This clonotype occurred many times. V is TRBV6-2 or TRBV6-3 and J is TRBJ2-2; 8 bases agree with TRBD2. The CDR3 consists of 15 residues. CDR1 and CDR2 (germline): MNHEY, SVGEGT. With 5 bases clipped from V and 3 bases from J, the junction kept 5 bases outside the gene matches. CDR3 in DNA: TGTGCCAGCAGTCGGACTAGCAAGTACACCGGGGAGCTGTTTTTT. Translated: CASSRTSKYTGELFF.

The V and J genes are TRBV9 and TRBJ2-2; the match to TRBD1 covers 7 bases. CDR3 size: 16 residues. V was pared by 0 bases and J by 0 bases, with 2 bases of the junction left unmatched. Looked up from germline, CDR1 is SGDLS and CDR2 is YYNGEE. CDR3 region: CASSVEGASNTGELFF. The CDR3 DNA sequence: TGTGCCAGCAGCGTAGAGGGGGCCTCGAACACCGGGGAGCTGTTTTTT.

The J gene is TRBJ2-5, the V gene TRBV6-5, with D possibly TRBD2 on 6 matching bases. This CDR3 region has 14 residues. Germline V CDR1 and CDR2: MNHEY, SVGAGI. The V end lost 1 base, the J end lost 4 bases, and 10 bases lay between the germline ends. The CDR3 sequence: CASSYLGGGETQYF. In DNA form, the CDR3 reads TGTGCCAGCAGTTACTTGGGGGGTGGAGAGACCCAGTACTTC.

There are a few counts of this clonotype. This chain connects TRBV7-9 to TRBJ2-7, with 9 nucleotides matching TRBD1. With V trimmed by 5 bases and J by 2 bases, 10 bases remained unmatched. CDR1 is SEHNR and CDR2 is FQNEAQ in the germline V gene (reference sequence). This CDR3 spans 16 amino acids. The CDR3 protein is CASSQQTGGTAYEQYF. CDR3 nucleotides: TGTGCCAGCAGCCAGCAGACAGGGGGAACTGCCTACGAGCAGTACTTC.

This clonotype has at least ten counts. As DNA, the CDR3 is TGTGCCAGCAGCGGACTAGCGGGAGCGCGGGAGACCCAGTACTTC. Its translation: CASSGLAGARETQYF. The genes are TRBV5-4 and TRBJ2-5; 13 nucleotides match TRBD2. CDR3 size: 15 residues. Germline V gene lookup returns CDR1 SGHNT and CDR2 YYREEE (reference sequence). V shed 4 bases and J 5 bases; nucleotides not matched to a gene: 5.

This clonotype was observed many times. The chain uses TRBV12-3 or TRBV12-4 and TRBJ1-1, with D unclear. The CDR3 runs 12 residues. The germline V and J ends were trimmed by 1 base and 10 bases, with 10 bases remaining between them. The CDR3 reads CASSLGGRLAFF. DNA of the CDR3: TGTGCCAGCAGTTTAGGCGGCAGGCTAGCTTTCTTT.

In this sample, this clonotype turned up a few times. The missing conserved phenylalanine or tryptophan at the end of this CDR3 makes a read error likely. The rearrangement joins TRBV18 to TRBJ1-1; D is unresolved. Germline-derived CDR1 and CDR2 are KGHSH and LQKENI. The V and J ends lost 4 bases and 3 bases respectively, with 15 bases between them. This CDR3 is 15 amino acids long. The CDR3 region has the DNA TGTGCCAGCTCACTGGGCCGGGAGGGATACACTGAAGCTTTCTCT. Its protein is CASSLGREGYTEAFS.

This clonotype occurred many times. The rearrangement joins TRBV7-2 to TRBJ2-5; 15 positions match TRBD2. CDR3 size: 16 residues. Germline CDR1 is SGHTA and CDR2 is FQGNSA. Trimming at V came to 5 bases and at J to 2 bases, leaving 3 bases not matched to a gene. CDR3 in amino acids: CASSMGLAGGQETQYF. CDR3 in DNA: TGTGCCAGCAGCATGGGACTAGCGGGGGGTCAAGAGACCCAGTACTTC.

This clonotype came up many times. The genes are TRBV20-1 and TRBJ1-1; 8 nucleotides align to TRBD1. Germline values: CDR1 DFQATT, CDR2 SNEGSKA (reference sequence). V lost 0 bases, J lost 4 bases, and 4 bases stayed unmatched. The CDR3 has 14 residues. CDR3: CSARDGQGTTEAFF. The CDR3 nucleotides are TGCAGTGCTAGAGACGGACAGGGAACCACTGAAGCTTTCTTT.

This clonotype was counted many times. The V call is TRBV11-2, the J call TRBJ2-7; a weak D match, TRBD1 (6 bases). This CDR3 comprises 13 residues. Germline CDR1 SGHAT, CDR2 FQNNGV. V was trimmed by 5 bases and J by 7 bases, leaving 15 bases between them. In nucleotides, the CDR3 is TGTGCCAGCAGCCCGGGACACCCGACGGAGCAGTACTTC. Encoded protein: CASSPGHPTEQYF.

In its sample, this clonotype was seen many times. This sequence joins TRBV7-2 and TRBJ2-7; D is ambiguous. This CDR3 spans 14 amino acids. CDR1 and CDR2 from the germline V gene are SGHTA and FQGNSA. The germline V and J ends were trimmed by 6 bases and 3 bases, with 15 bases remaining between them. As DNA, the CDR3 is TGTGCCAGCAGTTCTCAACCGGGCCTCTACGAGCAGTACTTC. Protein sequence: CASSSQPGLYEQYF.

The V gene is TRBV3-1, the J gene TRBJ2-1; 8 bases line up with TRBD2. The V gene's germline CDR1 is LGHDT and CDR2 YNNKEL (reference sequence). This CDR3 region has 17 residues. Unmatched junction bases numbered 4, after V lost 0 bases and J lost 0 bases. CDR3 amino acids: CASSQDPGTSSYNEQFF. In DNA, the CDR3 is TGTGCCAGCAGCCAAGATCCCGGGACTAGCTCCTACAATGAGCAGTTCTTC.

This clonotype was counted a few times. The chain recombines TRBV20-1 with TRBJ1-1; D is unresolved. CDR3 size: 13 residues. Per germline, CDR1 DFQATT and CDR2 SNEGSKA (reference sequence). Trimming removed 6 bases from V and 1 base from J, with 12 bases in between. DNA of the CDR3: TGCAGTGCGCCCTCGGGAGGGAACACTGAAGCTTTCTTT. Translation gives CSAPSGGNTEAFF.

The sample holds many counts of this clonotype. The CDR3 protein is CASSRGLAPNTDTQYF. In DNA form, the CDR3 reads TGTGCCAGCAGCCGTGGACTAGCGCCCAACACAGATACGCAGTATTTT. The chain couples TRBV27 to TRBJ2-3; TRBD2 matches 9 bases. The CDR3 loop spans 16 amino acids. With 6 bases clipped from V and 2 bases from J, the junction kept 9 bases outside the gene matches. Germline CDR1 MNHEY, CDR2 SMNVEV (reference sequence).

Ten or more counts support this clonotype. V usage is TRBV3-1 and J usage is TRBJ2-7; D possibly corresponds to TRBD2 (7 bases). CDR1 and CDR2 (germline): LGHDT, YNNKEL (reference sequence). The CDR3 spans 15 residues. Trimming left V 4 bases short and J 0 bases short, with 13 bases between. CDR3 in DNA: TGTGCCAGCAGCCTGACGGGGGGCCTCTCCTACGAGCAGTACTTC. Protein sequence: CASSLTGGLSYEQYF.

The rearrangement joins TRBV4-1 to TRBJ2-3; D might be TRBD1 or TRBD2, each matching 5 bases. This CDR3 comprises 14 residues. Trimming shortened V by 4 bases and J by 4 bases, and 12 bases separated the two germline ends. CDR1 is MGHRA and CDR2 is YSYEKL in the germline V gene. The CDR3 DNA follows: TGCGCCAGCAGCCCTTGGGGGTCGGCAGATACGCAGTATTTT. This codes for CASSPWGSADTQYF.

This clonotype occurred many times. The chain links TRBV7-2 to TRBJ2-3; 7 bases are a match to TRBD2. The germline V gene encodes CDR1 SGHTA and CDR2 FQGNSA. V lost 4 bases and J lost 2; bases outside the gene matches: 9. CDR3 size: 16 residues. The CDR3 loop reads CASSSRLALSTDTQYF. The CDR3 region has the DNA TGTGCCAGCAGCTCGCGACTAGCCCTCTCCACAGATACGCAGTATTTT. Supplemented by reference TRBV7-2 and TRBJ2-3, the full variable domain reads GAGVSQSPSNKVTEKGKDVELRCDPISGHTALYWYRQSLGQGLEFLIYFQGNSAPDKSGLPSDRFSAERTGGSVSTLTIQRTQQEDSAVYLCASSSRLALSTDTQYFGPGTRLTVL.

This clonotype was seen at least ten times. The chain recombines TRBV7-3 with TRBJ2-3, with 7 bases lining up with TRBD1. The germline CDR1 and CDR2 sequences are SGHTA and FQGTGA. The CDR3 is 13 amino acids. Germline trimming cut 5 bases from V and 4 bases from J; bases unmatched to any gene: 3. The CDR3 region is CASSQTGADTQYF. The DNA of the CDR3 is TGTGCCAGCAGCCAAACAGGGGCAGATACGCAGTATTTT.

The chain uses TRBV5-6 and TRBJ2-5; D call uncertain. The V and J ends lost 0 bases and 0 bases respectively, with 9 bases between them. In germline, CDR1 is SGHDT, CDR2 YYEEEE. The length of the CDR3 is 15 residues. CDR3 DNA sequence: TGTGCCAGCAGCTTGGTTACGGAGAACCAAGAGACCCAGTACTTC. Translating gives CASSLVTENQETQYF. The full variable domain, completed using reference TRBV5-6 and TRBJ2-5, is DAGVTQSPTHLIKTRGQQVTLRCSPKSGHDTVSWYQQALGQGPQFIFQYYEEEERQRGNFPDRFSGHQFPNYSSELNVNALLLGDSALYLCASSLVTENQETQYFGPGTRLLVL.

This clonotype was detected ten times or more. J is TRBJ1-6 and V is TRBV3-1, with a possible D match to TRBD1 (5 bases). The CDR3 is 14 residues long. Germline V CDR1 and CDR2: LGHDT, YNNKEL (reference sequence). Trimming pared 0 bases from V and 10 bases from J, leaving 10 bases between. CDR3 sequence (DNA): TGTGCCAGCAGCCAAGATCCGGGGGGATCACCCCTCCACTTT. This gives the protein CASSQDPGGSPLHF.